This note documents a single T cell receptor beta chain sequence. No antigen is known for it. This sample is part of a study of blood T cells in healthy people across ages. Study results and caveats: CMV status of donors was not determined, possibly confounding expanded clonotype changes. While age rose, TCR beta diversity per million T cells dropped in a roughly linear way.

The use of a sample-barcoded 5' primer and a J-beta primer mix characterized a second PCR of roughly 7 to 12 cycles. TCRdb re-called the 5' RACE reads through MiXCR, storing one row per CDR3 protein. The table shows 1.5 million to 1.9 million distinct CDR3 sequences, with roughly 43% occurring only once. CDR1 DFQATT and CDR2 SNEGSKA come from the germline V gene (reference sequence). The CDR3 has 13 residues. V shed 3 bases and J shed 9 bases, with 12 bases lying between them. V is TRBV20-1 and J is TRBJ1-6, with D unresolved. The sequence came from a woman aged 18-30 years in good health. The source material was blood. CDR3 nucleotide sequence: TGCAGTGCTAGGGGCCCTTGGAGTTCACCCCTCCACTTT. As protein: CSARGPWSSPLHF.